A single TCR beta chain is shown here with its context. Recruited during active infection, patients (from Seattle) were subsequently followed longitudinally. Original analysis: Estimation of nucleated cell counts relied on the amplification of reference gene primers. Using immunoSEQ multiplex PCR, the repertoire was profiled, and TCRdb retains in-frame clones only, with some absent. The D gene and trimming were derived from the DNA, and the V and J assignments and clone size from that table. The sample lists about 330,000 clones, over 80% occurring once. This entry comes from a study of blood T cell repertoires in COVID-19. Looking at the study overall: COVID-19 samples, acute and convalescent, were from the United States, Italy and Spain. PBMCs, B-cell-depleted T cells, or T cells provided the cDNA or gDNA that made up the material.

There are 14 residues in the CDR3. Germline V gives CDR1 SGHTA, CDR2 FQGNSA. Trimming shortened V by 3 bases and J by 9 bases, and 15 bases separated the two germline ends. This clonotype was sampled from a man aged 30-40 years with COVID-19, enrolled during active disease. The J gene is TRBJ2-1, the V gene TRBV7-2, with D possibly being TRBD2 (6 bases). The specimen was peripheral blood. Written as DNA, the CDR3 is TGTGCCAGCAGCTTTGCGGGGAGGACTGGTGAGCAGTTCTTC. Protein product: CASSFAGRTGEQFF.